The present TCR beta chain was sequenced within a study of cytomegalovirus exposure and HLA in healthy donors. General observations from the study: It was reported that TCR beta sequences correctly inferred the HLA-A and HLA-B alleles for most subjects. Among TCR beta chains, those listed as cytomegalovirus-associated numbered about 160.

Regarding this clone: Its antigen is still unknown.

Germline loops: CDR1 MNHGY, CDR2 SVAAGI. J was trimmed by 7 bases and V by 0 bases; bases with no gene match: 8. This CDR3 has 16 amino acids. The PCR contained 60 Vbeta and 13 Jbeta primers. Profiling relied on immunoSEQ multiplex PCR, and the TCRdb table lists in-frame clones only, not all of them. The table includes about 140,000 clones, roughly 73% detected once. The chain links TRBV6-9 to TRBJ2-1; TRBD2 aligns across 8 bases. The clonotype comes from a female donor in good health and CMV-seronegative. Material: PBMCs. The CDR3, as DNA: TGTGCCAGCAGTTATTCGAGGCGGGGGGACGGGAATGAGCAGTTCTTC. Its protein is CASSYSRRGDGNEQFF.